Listed below are T cell receptor beta chains from one sample, sequenced in a study of T cells after yellow fever vaccination. Each CDR3 protein gets one entry after TCRdb re-called the 5' RACE reads with MiXCR. The sample has under 550,000 distinct CDR3 sequences; just over 20% are singletons. Sequencing was performed on PBMCs, taken approximately 22 days after the first yellow fever vaccination. All receptors come from a man younger than 35 who received the YFV17D yellow fever vaccine. The CDR3 runs from the conserved cysteine through the conserved F or W. The D gene is left open where the match is weak. The size of a clone is reported for some rows only, either as once, few or many, or as a class for expanded clones.

d_call	clone_size	v_call	j_call	cdr3_aa	cdr3_nt
TRBD2	few	TRBV4-2	TRBJ2-1	CASSQGGLAGVEQFF	TGTGCCAGCAGCCAAGGCGGACTAGCGGGGGTTGAGCAGTTCTTC
.	few	TRBV20-1	TRBJ2-4	CSTNKRGKNIQYF	TGCAGTACCAACAAAAGAGGCAAAAACATTCAGTACTTC
.	many	TRBV5-1	TRBJ2-7	CASSLLGLTYEQYF	TGCGCCAGCAGCTTGTTGGGACTCACCTACGAGCAGTACTTC
TRBD2	.	TRBV25-1	TRBJ2-1	CASMTSGGAPEQFF	TGTGCCAGCATGACTAGCGGGGGGGCCCCTGAGCAGTTCTTC
.	.	TRBV6-2/TRBV6-3	TRBJ1-6	CASSYEGLPLHF	TGTGCCAGCAGTTACGAGGGCCTCCCCCTCCACTTT
.	.	TRBV7-2	TRBJ2-5	CASSPRGAGRLQETQYF	TGTGCCAGCAGCCCGAGGGGTGCGGGGCGACTCCAAGAGACCCAGTACTTC
.	.	TRBV28	TRBJ1-6	CASNVSARWDSPLHF	TGTGCCAGCAACGTATCGGCTAGGTGGGATTCACCCCTCCACTTT
TRBD2	many	TRBV7-2	TRBJ2-7	CASSLSGGAYEQYF	TGTGCCAGCAGCCTTAGCGGGGGGGCCTACGAGCAGTACTTC
.	.	TRBV12-5	TRBJ1-5	CASGLGQKVQPQHF	TGTGCTAGTGGTTTGGGACAGAAAGTTCAGCCCCAGCATTTT
TRBD1	few	TRBV7-7	TRBJ2-5	CASSLATGVWETQYF	TGTGCTAGCAGCTTGGCGACAGGGGTATGGGAGACCCAGTACTTC
TRBD2	.	TRBV7-9	TRBJ2-1	CASSVGLAGGRGNEQFF	TGTGCCAGCAGCGTGGGACTAGCGGGGGGCAGGGGCAATGAGCAGTTCTTC
.	few	TRBV11-2	TRBJ2-7	CASSLRVTGSYEQYF	TGTGCCAGCAGTTTACGCGTAACAGGGTCATACGAGCAGTACTTC
TRBD1	few	TRBV12-3/TRBV12-4	TRBJ2-5	CASRSTGSAETQYF	TGTGCCAGCAGGTCGACAGGGAGCGCGGAGACCCAGTACTTC
TRBD1	few	TRBV5-6	TRBJ2-7	CASSSRDRLFYEQYF	TGTGCCAGCAGCTCCCGGGACAGGTTGTTCTACGAGCAGTACTTC
.	few	TRBV29-1	TRBJ2-2	CSVAGSNTGELFF	TGCAGCGTTGCGGGCTCGAACACCGGGGAGCTGTTTTTT
.	.	TRBV7-2	TRBJ1-4	CASSLVVGRNEKLFF	TGTGCCAGCAGCTTGGTCGTGGGGCGGAATGAAAAACTGTTTTTT
.	many	TRBV7-2	TRBJ2-6	CASSELSGANVLTF	TGTGCCAGCAGCGAACTATCTGGGGCCAACGTCCTGACTTTC